The 31 T cell receptor beta chains in this list originate from one sample, sequenced in a study of shared clonotypes between healthy human individuals. Clones were read by immunoSEQ multiplex PCR, and TCRdb kept only the in-frame ones, dropping some. This sample has 2 million or so clones, with 85% to 95% found just once. The sample taken for sequencing was naive CD4+ T cells sorted from blood. As for subset: CD45RA+ positively selected. The receptors shown here come from a man aged 18 to 30 in good health.

This chain uses TRBV6-6 with TRBJ2-3; TRBD2 is a possible D gene (5 bases). The germline CDR1 and CDR2 sequences are MNHNY and SVGAGI (reference sequence). The CDR3 has 15 amino acids. V lost 4 bases, J lost 2 bases, and 13 bases lay in between. The CDR3 is CASSFPTGYTDTQYF. CDR3 nucleotide sequence: TGTGCCAGCAGTTTCCCTACGGGGTACACAGATACGCAGTATTTT.

The rearrangement uses TRBV28 and TRBJ2-7; D is perhaps TRBD1 (6 bases). The V and J ends lost 2 bases and 12 bases respectively, with 23 bases between them. The CDR3 totals 15 residues. Germline CDR1 reads MDHEN; CDR2 reads SYDVKM. CDR3 sequence reads: CASSLRLTGIEVVYF. The DNA of the CDR3 is TGTGCCAGCAGTTTACGGCTGACAGGTATCGAGGTAGTGTACTTC.

The chain combines TRBV28 with TRBJ1-2, with 9 bases matching TRBD1. Germline V gene data show CDR1 as MDHEN and CDR2 as SYDVKM. This CDR3 has 16 residues. With V trimmed by 6 bases and J by 4 bases, 12 bases remained unmatched. CDR3 in amino acids: CASRYPPGQGFYGYTF. The CDR3 DNA sequence: TGTGCCAGCAGGTATCCACCGGGACAGGGCTTCTATGGCTACACCTTC.

The chain joins TRBV30 to TRBJ1-1; D is unresolved. Trimming removed 8 bases from V and 2 bases from J, with 15 bases in between. The CDR3 runs to 13 residues. Germline assignment: CDR1 GTSNPN and CDR2 SVGIG (reference sequence). The CDR3 here is CAQELQLNTEAFF. In nucleotides, the CDR3 is TGTGCCCAGGAGTTACAGCTAAACACTGAAGCTTTCTTT.

The chain employs TRBV6-1 and TRBJ1-2; 7 nucleotides align to TRBD1. V lost 10 bases and J lost 5; bases outside the gene matches: 13. The CDR3 is 14 residues long. The germline gives CDR1 MNHNS, CDR2 SASEGT. The CDR3 here is CATTDRTHAYGYTF. DNA of the CDR3: TGTGCCACCACGGACAGGACCCACGCTTATGGCTACACCTTC.

The rearrangement joins TRBV5-8 to TRBJ2-3; D is ambiguous. Per the germline V gene, CDR1 is SGHTS and CDR2 is YDEGEE. The germline V and J ends were trimmed by 3 bases and 0 bases, with 11 bases remaining between them. The CDR3 spans 15 residues. DNA of the CDR3: TGTGCCAGCAGCTACTACCGTGCTAGCACAGATACGCAGTATTTT. Translated: CASSYYRASTDTQYF.

This chain links TRBV18 with TRBJ2-3; perhaps TRBD1 as D (7 bases). This CDR3 is built from 15 residues. Germline values: CDR1 KGHSH, CDR2 LQKENI. V dropped 3 bases and J dropped 6 bases, with 16 bases sitting between them. The CDR3 region is CASSPGGQSLDTQYF. CDR3 nucleotides: TGTGCCAGCTCACCGGGGGGACAGTCACTCGATACGCAGTATTTT.

The V and J genes are TRBV5-1 and TRBJ1-1, with TRBD1 matching 10 bases. V gave up 4 bases and J gave up 6 bases; unmatched junction bases: 9. The CDR3 loop spans 15 amino acids. The V gene's germline CDR1 is SGHRS and CDR2 YFSETQ. The CDR3 sequence: CASSPAMTGGPEAFF. DNA of the CDR3: TGCGCCAGCAGCCCAGCAATGACAGGGGGCCCTGAAGCTTTCTTT.

As concerns this clone: Other DNA sequences within the sample encode an identical CDR3. The rearrangement links TRBV2 to TRBJ2-5; a possible D gene is TRBD1 (6 bases). The CDR3 is made up of 13 amino acids. CDR1 is SNHLY and CDR2 is FYNNEI in the germline V gene. V lost 4 bases and J 2 bases, leaving 8 bases between the germline ends. The CDR3 coding sequence is TGTGCCAGCAGTGGTGGACAGCAAGAGACCCAGTACTTC. Its protein product is CASSGGQQETQYF.

The rearrangement joins TRBV11-3 to TRBJ2-3; 9 nucleotides align to TRBD1. This CDR3 is built from 16 residues. The ends lost 0 bases at V and 6 bases at J; junction bases unmatched: 7. CDR1 and CDR2 from the germline V gene are SGHNT and YENEEA. CDR3 region: CASSLDLGQGTDTQYF. The CDR3, as DNA: TGTGCCAGCAGCTTAGATCTGGGACAGGGTACGGATACGCAGTATTTT.

This chain joins TRBV19 and TRBJ2-6; TRBD1 aligns across 8 bases. This CDR3 region has 18 residues. The V gene's germline CDR1 is LNHDA and CDR2 SQIVND (reference sequence). V lost 2 bases and J lost 4; bases outside the gene matches: 10. This chain's CDR3 is CASSIRTGRVGGANVLTF. In nucleotides, the CDR3 is TGTGCCAGTAGTATAAGGACAGGGCGTGTGGGAGGGGCCAACGTCCTGACTTTC.

V usage is TRBV28 and J usage is TRBJ1-5, with TRBD1 matching 8 bases. V gave up 3 bases and J gave up 4 bases; unmatched junction bases: 11. Germline V gene sequence: CDR1 MDHEN, CDR2 SYDVKM. The CDR3 has 17 residues. CDR3 amino acids: CASSFSFLRGLNQPQHF. The CDR3, as DNA: TGTGCCAGCAGTTTTTCCTTTCTCAGGGGGCTAAATCAGCCCCAGCATTTT.

V and J are TRBV7-6 and TRBJ2-1, with 14 positions matching TRBD2. Germline V CDR1 and CDR2: SGHVS, FNYEAQ. The CDR3 consists of 16 residues. V trimming: 2 bases; J trimming: 10 bases; junction bases outside the gene matches: 7. The CDR3 region is CASSLRTSGGITEQFF. In DNA form, the CDR3 reads TGTGCCAGCAGCTTAAGGACTAGCGGGGGGATAACGGAGCAGTTCTTC.

With regard to this clone: This may arise from a read error, as a much more abundant clone is one base away. The chain joins TRBV9 to TRBJ2-3; 9 positions match TRBD2. This CDR3 has 15 amino acids. From germline, CDR1 is SGDLS and CDR2 YYNGEE. V gave up 7 bases and J gave up 2 bases; unmatched junction bases: 8. The CDR3 nucleotides are TGTGCCAGCGGCCCCAGCGGGAGGAACACAGATACGCAGTATTTT. This gives the protein CASGPSGRNTDTQYF. The variable domain in full, completed from reference TRBV9 and TRBJ2-3, reads DSGVTQTPKHLITATGQRVTLRCSPRSGDLSVYWYQQSLDQGLQFLIQYYNGEERAKGNILERFSAQQFPDLHSELNLSSLELGDSALYFCASGPSGRNTDTQYFGPGTRLTVL.

V gene TRBV6-1 combines with J gene TRBJ1-2; 7 bases agree with TRBD1. Germline V gene data show CDR1 as MNHNS and CDR2 as SASEGT. This CDR3 comprises 15 residues. V shed 9 bases, J shed 4 bases, and the junction held 14 bases outside the gene matches. The DNA for the CDR3 is TGTGCCAGTGACCCACAGGGGAGGCGAAGCTATGGCTACACCTTC. This encodes CASDPQGRRSYGYTF.

The chain links TRBV29-1 to TRBJ2-1; D remains ambiguous. Per germline, CDR1 SQVTM and CDR2 ANQGSEA. The V and J ends lost 4 bases and 9 bases respectively, with 22 bases between them. There are 15 residues in the CDR3. CDR3 amino acids: CSVGPRIQDAGEQFF. CDR3 in DNA: TGCAGCGTTGGGCCGAGAATCCAGGACGCCGGTGAGCAGTTCTTC.

CDR3 nucleotides: TGTGCCAGCAGCTATTTACCAAGCTCCTACGAGCAGTACTTC. Residues: CASSYLPSSYEQYF. The chain carries TRBV7-2 and TRBJ2-7; D is unresolved. CDR1 and CDR2 (germline): SGHTA, FQGNSA. The length of the CDR3 is 14 residues. V gave up 4 bases and J gave up 0 bases, with 10 bases separating them.

Comments on this clone: The junction does not match germline at one end; this may be a read error. The chain joins TRBV30 to TRBJ1-1; 8 bases align to TRBD1. Germline V gene lookup returns CDR1 GTSNPN and CDR2 SVGIG (reference sequence). This CDR3 contains 12 residues. In DNA, the CDR3 is TGTGCCAACAGGGGGATGAACACTGAAGCTGCCTTT. Translated, it gives CANRGMNTEAAF.

The DNA of the CDR3 is TGTGCCAGTACACAGACTTTCGGAGGGAATCCCTACGAGCAGTACTTC. This codes for CASTQTFGGNPYEQYF. The rearrangement uses TRBV19 and TRBJ2-7; TRBD2 is a possible D gene (6 bases). From germline, CDR1 is LNHDA and CDR2 SQIVND (reference sequence). V lost 7 bases and J lost 2, with 21 bases in between. The CDR3 contains 16 residues.

V is TRBV19 and J is TRBJ1-6; perhaps TRBD1 as D (5 bases). Germline V CDR1 and CDR2: LNHDA, SQIVND (reference sequence). V dropped 7 bases and J dropped 4 bases, with 11 bases sitting between them. The CDR3 covers 14 residues. CDR3 sequence reads: CASNSPGYNSPLHF. CDR3 nucleotides: TGTGCCAGTAACAGTCCAGGGTATAATTCACCCCTCCACTTT.

This rearrangement joins TRBV7-9 to TRBJ2-2; TRBD2 is a possible D gene (5 bases). Germline values: CDR1 SEHNR, CDR2 FQNEAQ (reference sequence). V was trimmed by 8 bases and J by 3 bases, leaving 19 bases between them. The CDR3 runs 16 residues. CDR3 DNA: TGTGCCAGCGGCCCAAGACTAACCTCGGACACCGGGGAGCTGTTTTTT. This sequence encodes CASGPRLTSDTGELFF.

This clone was seen only once. The J gene is TRBJ1-1, the V gene TRBV30; tentative D call: TRBD1 (5 bases). V was cut by 4 bases and J by 5 bases, with 14 bases left in between. The germline CDR1 and CDR2 sequences are GTSNPN and SVGIG (reference sequence). This CDR3 has 13 residues. CDR3 sequence reads: CAWTPKGRTEAFF. CDR3 in DNA: TGTGCCTGGACCCCCAAGGGGCGGACTGAAGCTTTCTTT.

The chain uses TRBV4-3 and TRBJ1-2, with D unclear. Germline CDR1 and CDR2: LGHNA and YSLEER. The CDR3 spans 13 residues. Trimming took 4 bases from V and 7 from J, leaving 13 bases between them. The CDR3 protein is CASSRDRAGGYTF. For the CDR3, the DNA is TGCGCCAGCAGCCGCGATCGGGCGGGTGGCTACACCTTC.

The V gene is TRBV6-4, the J gene TRBJ2-1; D unclear. The CDR3 consists of 14 residues. The ends were cut back, 8 bases at V and 0 bases at J, with 11 bases in the middle. CDR1 MRHNA and CDR2 SNTAGT come from the germline V gene. The CDR3 region has the DNA TGTGCCAGCTCGGTACAAAGCTCCTACAATGAGCAGTTCTTC. Translated, it gives CASSVQSSYNEQFF.

The rearrangement links TRBV2 to TRBJ2-1; TRBD1 might be the D (6 bases). Per germline, CDR1 SNHLY and CDR2 FYNNEI. Trimming cost V 3 bases and J 6 bases, with 9 bases left between them. The CDR3 sequence is 13 residues long. CDR3 sequence reads: CASSEDSINEQFF. CDR3 DNA: TGTGCCAGCAGTGAGGACAGTATCAATGAGCAGTTCTTC.

On this clone itself: A read error is possible here, since a much larger clone lies one base away. This chain uses TRBV28 with TRBJ1-4, with a weak D call TRBD1 (5 bases). Deletions cut 4 bases from V and 6 bases from J, with 9 bases between. The CDR3 is 13 amino acids. Germline loops: CDR1 MDHEN, CDR2 SYDVKM. The CDR3 DNA reads as TGTGCCAGCAGTTCCGGGGCAGATGAAAAACTGTTTTTT. Protein sequence: CASSSGADEKLFF.

The chain employs TRBV19 and TRBJ2-7; D call uncertain. The CDR3 covers 14 residues. With 0 bases removed from V and 0 bases from J, the gap between germline ends came to 6 bases. Looked up from germline, CDR1 is LNHDA and CDR2 is SQIVND (reference sequence). CDR3 protein: CASSIDGNSYEQYF. The CDR3 DNA follows: TGTGCCAGTAGTATAGACGGTAACTCCTACGAGCAGTACTTC.

The gene calls are TRBV6-5 and TRBJ2-7, with D perhaps TRBD1 (6 bases). CDR3 length: 13 residues. The germline gives CDR1 MNHEY, CDR2 SVGAGI. Deletions cut 6 bases from V and 7 bases from J, with 16 bases between. The CDR3 loop reads CASRPYRAREQYF. DNA of the CDR3: TGTGCCAGCAGACCCTACAGGGCGAGGGAGCAGTACTTC.

This clone was detected once. Other DNA sequences in the sample encode the same CDR3. The genes are TRBV4-3 and TRBJ1-2, with TRBD1 identical over 8 bases. Germline V CDR1 and CDR2: LGHNA, YSLEER. The CDR3 runs to 17 residues. After removal of 1 base from V and 8 bases from J, the junction contained 15 bases not matched to a gene. CDR3 loop: CASSQVTGTGGFGGYTF. The DNA for the CDR3 is TGCGCCAGCAGCCAAGTTACCGGGACAGGAGGTTTTGGAGGCTACACCTTC.

This sequence joins TRBV19 and TRBJ1-1; TRBD1 might be the D (5 bases). V was pared by 3 bases and J by 0 bases, with 14 bases between. Germline CDR1 and CDR2: LNHDA and SQIVND (reference sequence). This CDR3 region has 16 residues. The DNA of the CDR3 is TGTGCCAGTAGTATTTTGTCGGACAAGTTGAACACTGAAGCTTTCTTT. It codes for CASSILSDKLNTEAFF.

This clone occurred once. V and J are TRBV2 and TRBJ2-1; 9 bases match TRBD2. Trimming cost V 0 bases and J 3 bases; bases outside gene matches: 3. This CDR3 region has 16 residues. CDR1 SNHLY and CDR2 FYNNEI come from the germline V gene. The CDR3, as DNA: TGTGCCAGCAGTGAAGCGGCTAGCGGGATCTACAATGAGCAGTTCTTC. Its protein product is CASSEAASGIYNEQFF.